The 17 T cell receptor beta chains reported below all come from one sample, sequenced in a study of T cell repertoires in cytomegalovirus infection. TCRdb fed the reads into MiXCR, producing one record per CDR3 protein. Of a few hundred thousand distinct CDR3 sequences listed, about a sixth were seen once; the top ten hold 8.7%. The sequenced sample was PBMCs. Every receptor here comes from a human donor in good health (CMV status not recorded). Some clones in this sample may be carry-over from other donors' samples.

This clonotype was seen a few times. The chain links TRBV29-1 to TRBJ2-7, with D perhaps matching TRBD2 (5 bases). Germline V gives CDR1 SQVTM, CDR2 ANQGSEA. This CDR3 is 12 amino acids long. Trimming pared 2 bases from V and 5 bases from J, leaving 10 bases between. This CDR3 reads CSVERGGDEQYF. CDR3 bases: TGCAGCGTTGAACGCGGAGGCGACGAGCAGTACTTC.

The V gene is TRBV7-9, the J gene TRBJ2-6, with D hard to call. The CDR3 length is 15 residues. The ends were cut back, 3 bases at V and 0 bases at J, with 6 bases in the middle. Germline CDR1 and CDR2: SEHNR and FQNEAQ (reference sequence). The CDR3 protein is CASSFWFSGANVLTF. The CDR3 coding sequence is TGTGCCAGCAGCTTTTGGTTCTCTGGGGCCAACGTCCTGACTTTC. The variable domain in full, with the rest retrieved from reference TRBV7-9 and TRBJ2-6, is DTGVSQNPRHKITKRGQNVTFRCDPISEHNRLYWYRQTLGQGPEFLTYFQNEAQLEKSRLLSDRFSAERPKGSFSTLEIQRTEQGDSAMYLCASSFWFSGANVLTFGAGSRLTVL.

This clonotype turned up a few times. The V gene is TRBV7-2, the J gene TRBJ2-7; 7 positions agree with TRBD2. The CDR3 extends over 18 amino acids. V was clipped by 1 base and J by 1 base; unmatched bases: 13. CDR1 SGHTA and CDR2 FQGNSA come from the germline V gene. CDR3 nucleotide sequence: TGTGCCAGCAGCTTAGTTTCAATGGTCGGCGGGAGATCCTACGAGCAGTACTTC. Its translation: CASSLVSMVGGRSYEQYF.

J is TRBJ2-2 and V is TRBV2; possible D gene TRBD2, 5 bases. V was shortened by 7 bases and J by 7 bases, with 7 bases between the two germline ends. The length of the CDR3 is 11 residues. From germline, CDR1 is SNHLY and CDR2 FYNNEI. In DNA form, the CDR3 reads TGTGCCAGCAAAAGCGGCGGGGAGCTGTTTTTT. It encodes CASKSGGELFF.

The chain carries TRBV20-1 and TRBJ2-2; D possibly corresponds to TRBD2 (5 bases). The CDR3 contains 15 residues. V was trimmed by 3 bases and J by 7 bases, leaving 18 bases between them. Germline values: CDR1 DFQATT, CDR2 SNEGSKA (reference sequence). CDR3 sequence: CSARPGRGSIGELFF. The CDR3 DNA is TGCAGTGCTAGGCCCGGCCGGGGATCGATCGGGGAGCTGTTTTTT.

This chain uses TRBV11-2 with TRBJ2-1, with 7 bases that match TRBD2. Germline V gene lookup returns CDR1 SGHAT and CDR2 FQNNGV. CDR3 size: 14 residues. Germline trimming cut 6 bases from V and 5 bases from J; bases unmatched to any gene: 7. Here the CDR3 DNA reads TGTGCCAGCAGGCTTGCTAGCGGTAACAATGAGCAGTTCTTC. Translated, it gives CASRLASGNNEQFF.

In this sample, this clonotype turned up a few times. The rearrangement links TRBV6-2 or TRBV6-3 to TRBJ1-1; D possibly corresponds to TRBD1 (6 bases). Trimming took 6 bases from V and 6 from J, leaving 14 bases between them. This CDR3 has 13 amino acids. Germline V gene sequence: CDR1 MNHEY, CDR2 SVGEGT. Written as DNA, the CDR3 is TGTGCCAGCAGCACGGACAGCTACGCTGAAGCTTTCTTT. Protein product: CASSTDSYAEAFF.

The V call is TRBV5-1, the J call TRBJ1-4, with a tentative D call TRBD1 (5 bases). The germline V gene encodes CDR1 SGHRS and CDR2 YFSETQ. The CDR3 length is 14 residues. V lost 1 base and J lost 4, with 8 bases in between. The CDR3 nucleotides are TGCGCCAGCAGCTTGTCCCAGGGTAATGAAAAACTGTTTTTT. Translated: CASSLSQGNEKLFF.

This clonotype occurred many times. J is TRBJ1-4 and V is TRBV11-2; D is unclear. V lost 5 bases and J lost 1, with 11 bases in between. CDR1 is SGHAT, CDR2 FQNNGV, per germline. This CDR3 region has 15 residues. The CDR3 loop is CASSAMLETNEKLFF. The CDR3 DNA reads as TGTGCCAGCAGCGCGATGCTGGAAACTAATGAAAAACTGTTTTTT. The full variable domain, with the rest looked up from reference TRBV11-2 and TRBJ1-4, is EAGVAQSPRYKIIEKRQSVAFWCNPISGHATLYWYQQILGQGPKLLIQFQNNGVVDDSQLPKDRFSAERLKGVDSTLKIQPAKLEDSAVYLCASSAMLETNEKLFFGSGTQLSVL.

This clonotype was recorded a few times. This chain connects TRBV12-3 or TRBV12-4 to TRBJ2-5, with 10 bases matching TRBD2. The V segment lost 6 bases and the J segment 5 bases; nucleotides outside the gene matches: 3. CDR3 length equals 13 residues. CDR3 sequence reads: CASSWTSGETQYF. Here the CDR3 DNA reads TGTGCCAGCAGCTGGACTAGCGGTGAGACCCAGTACTTC.

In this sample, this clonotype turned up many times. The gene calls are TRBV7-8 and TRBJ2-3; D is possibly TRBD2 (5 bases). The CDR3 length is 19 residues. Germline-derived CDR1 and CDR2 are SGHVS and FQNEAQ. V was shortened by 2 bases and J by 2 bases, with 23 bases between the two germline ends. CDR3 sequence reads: CASSLNRVNFRGHTDTQYF. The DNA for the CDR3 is TGTGCCAGCAGCTTAAACCGCGTGAATTTTCGGGGTCACACAGATACGCAGTATTTT.

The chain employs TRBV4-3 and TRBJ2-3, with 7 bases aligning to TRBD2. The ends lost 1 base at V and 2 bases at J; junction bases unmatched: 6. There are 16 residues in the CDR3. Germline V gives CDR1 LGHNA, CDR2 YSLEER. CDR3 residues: CASSQGEAGATDTQYF. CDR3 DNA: TGCGCCAGCAGCCAAGGAGAGGCGGGAGCCACAGATACGCAGTATTTT.

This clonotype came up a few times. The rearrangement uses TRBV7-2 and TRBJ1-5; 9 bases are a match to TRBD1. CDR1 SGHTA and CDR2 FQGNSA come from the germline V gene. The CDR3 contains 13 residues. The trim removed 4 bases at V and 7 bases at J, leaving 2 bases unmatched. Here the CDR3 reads CASSWDREQPQHF. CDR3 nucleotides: TGTGCCAGCAGCTGGGACAGGGAGCAGCCCCAGCATTTT.

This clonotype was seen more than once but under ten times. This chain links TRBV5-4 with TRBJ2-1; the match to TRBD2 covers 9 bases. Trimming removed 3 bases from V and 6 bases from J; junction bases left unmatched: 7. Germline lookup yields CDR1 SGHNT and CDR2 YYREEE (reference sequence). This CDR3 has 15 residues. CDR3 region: CASSSFQAGGNEQFF. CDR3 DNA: TGTGCCAGCAGCTCTTTTCAAGCGGGAGGCAATGAGCAGTTCTTC. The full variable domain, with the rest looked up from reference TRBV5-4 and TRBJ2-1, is ETGVTQSPTHLIKTRGQQVTLRCSSQSGHNTVSWYQQALGQGPQFIFQYYREEENGRGNFPPRFSGLQFPNYSSELNVNALELDDSALYLCASSSFQAGGNEQFFGPGTRLTVL.

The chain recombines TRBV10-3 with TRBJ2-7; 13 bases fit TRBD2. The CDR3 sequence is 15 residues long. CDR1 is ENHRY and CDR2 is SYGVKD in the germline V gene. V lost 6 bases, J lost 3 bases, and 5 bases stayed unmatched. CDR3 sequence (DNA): TGTGCCATCAGCCCCGGGACTAGCGGGATCTACGAGCAGTACTTC. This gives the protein CAISPGTSGIYEQYF.

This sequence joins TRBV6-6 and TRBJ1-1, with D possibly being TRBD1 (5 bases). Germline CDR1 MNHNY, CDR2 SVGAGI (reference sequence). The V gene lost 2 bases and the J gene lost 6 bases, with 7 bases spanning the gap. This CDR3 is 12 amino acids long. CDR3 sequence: CASSYGGAEAFF. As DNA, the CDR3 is TGTGCCAGCAGTTACGGGGGAGCTGAAGCTTTCTTT.

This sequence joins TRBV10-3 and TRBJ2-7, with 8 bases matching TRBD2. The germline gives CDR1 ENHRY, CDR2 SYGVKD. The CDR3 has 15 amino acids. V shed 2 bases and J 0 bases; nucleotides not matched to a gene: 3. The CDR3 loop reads CAISEKAGDSYEQYF. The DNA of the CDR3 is TGTGCCATCAGTGAGAAAGCGGGAGACTCCTACGAGCAGTACTTC.